These 14 T cell receptor beta chains were sequenced from one sample in a study of T-cell memory formation after mild COVID-19. MiXCR, run by TCRdb on the 5' RACE reads, gives a single entry per CDR3 protein. In the table there are hundreds of thousands of distinct CDR3 sequences, around 17% of which are singletons. The sequenced material came from PBMCs or a T cell subset sorted from them (not recorded which). The receptors were sampled from a man between 18 and 35 years old who had mild COVID-19 (a few samples of this study predate the infection). Cell type and time point are not known.

This clonotype has more than one count but fewer than ten. The gene calls are TRBV7-2 and TRBJ1-5; no clear D gene. Germline assignment: CDR1 SGHTA and CDR2 FQGNSA. This CDR3 has 16 residues. The V and J ends lost 2 bases and 0 bases respectively, with 11 bases between them. CDR3 coding DNA: TGTGCCAGCAGCTTATTTCCGGGATATAGCAATCAGCCCCAGCATTTT. Residues: CASSLFPGYSNQPQHF.

The chain joins TRBV20-1 to TRBJ2-3; TRBD2 matches at 15 bases. The CDR3 sequence is 14 residues long. Germline CDR1 and CDR2: DFQATT and SNEGSKA (reference sequence). V lost 5 bases, J lost 6 bases, and 3 bases stayed unmatched. CDR3 coding DNA: TGCAGTGCTGGACTAGCGGGGGGGCCGGATACGCAGTATTTT. Translating gives CSAGLAGGPDTQYF.

The V call is TRBV5-1, the J call TRBJ1-1; possible D gene TRBD1, 6 bases. Trimming stripped 6 bases from V and 1 base from J, with 10 bases between. The CDR3 loop spans 13 amino acids. Germline V lookup: CDR1 SGHRS, CDR2 YFSETQ. The CDR3 here is CASNPGANTEAFF. DNA of the CDR3: TGCGCCAGCAACCCGGGGGCGAACACTGAAGCTTTCTTT.

This clonotype was detected a few times. The chain employs TRBV18 and TRBJ1-5; perhaps TRBD1 as D (6 bases). The CDR3 totals 15 residues. V was trimmed by 2 bases and J by 4 bases, leaving 12 bases between them. Per the germline V gene, CDR1 is KGHSH and CDR2 is LQKENI. The CDR3 here is CASSPGGAANQPQHF. The CDR3 DNA is TGTGCCAGCTCACCAGGGGGGGCGGCAAATCAGCCCCAGCATTTT.

The chain uses TRBV5-1 and TRBJ2-1; tentatively, D is TRBD2 (5 bases). Germline V CDR1 and CDR2: SGHRS, YFSETQ. The V and J ends lost 5 bases and 8 bases respectively, with 14 bases between them. The CDR3 is 13 amino acids. As DNA, the CDR3 is TGCGCCAGCAGTGGGCAGGAGGACGATGAGCAGTTCTTC. This gives the protein CASSGQEDDEQFF. The full variable domain, completed using reference TRBV5-1 and TRBJ2-1, is KAGVTQTPRYLIKTRGQQVTLSCSPISGHRSVSWYQQTPGQGLQFLFEYFSETQRNKGNFPGRFSGRQFSNSRSEMNVSTLELGDSALYLCASSGQEDDEQFFGPGTRLTVL.

The chain employs TRBV20-1 and TRBJ1-2; tentative D call: TRBD1 (6 bases). Germline-derived CDR1 and CDR2 are DFQATT and SNEGSKA (reference sequence). The CDR3 is made up of 14 amino acids. Trimming cost V 1 base and J 1 base, with 10 bases left between them. The CDR3 is CSARGQVHNYGYTF. Here the CDR3 DNA reads TGCAGTGCTAGAGGACAGGTTCATAACTATGGCTACACCTTC.

This clonotype has a handful of counts. This chain connects TRBV4-3 to TRBJ2-7, with 13 bases that match TRBD2. This CDR3 comprises 16 residues. V dropped 4 bases and J dropped 3; count of bases not matched to a gene: 6. Germline V gives CDR1 LGHNA, CDR2 YSLEER. The chain's CDR3 is CASSLGTSGVLYEQYF. The DNA for the CDR3 is TGCGCCAGCAGCCTCGGGACTAGCGGGGTCCTCTACGAGCAGTACTTC.

This sequence joins TRBV7-2 and TRBJ2-5, with TRBD2 identical over 13 bases. V lost 4 bases to trimming and J lost 4 bases; unmatched junction nucleotides: 12. The CDR3 runs 18 residues. The germline V gene has CDR1 SGHTA and CDR2 FQGNSA. CDR3 nucleotides: TGTGCCAGCAGCTCCCCCCCTCGGACTAGCGGGGGTGGAGAGACCCAGTACTTC. Translation: CASSSPPRTSGGGETQYF.

The chain uses TRBV29-1 and TRBJ1-3; no reliable D call. V dropped 5 bases and J dropped 1 base, with 9 bases sitting between them. Germline loops: CDR1 SQVTM, CDR2 ANQGSEA. The CDR3 is 13 amino acids. The CDR3 DNA reads TGCAGCGTTTCAACGCTGTCTGGAAACACCATATATTTT. It encodes CSVSTLSGNTIYF. The complete variable domain, with remaining parts taken from reference TRBV29-1 and TRBJ1-3, reads SAVISQKPSRDICQRGTSLTIQCQVDSQVTMMFWYRQQPGQSLTLIATANQGSEATYESGFVIDKFPISRPNLTFSTLTVSNMSPEDSSIYLCSVSTLSGNTIYFGEGSWLTVV.

In this sample, this clonotype turned up a few times. The CDR3 DNA is TGCGCCAGCAAACCCAGCGGGGACCATGAAAAACTGTTTTTT. As protein: CASKPSGDHEKLFF. The chain is built from TRBV5-1 and TRBJ1-4; perhaps TRBD1 as D (5 bases). Germline assignment: CDR1 SGHRS and CDR2 YFSETQ. V lost 6 bases and J 6 bases, leaving 15 bases between the germline ends. CDR3 length: 14 amino acids.

This chain joins TRBV27 and TRBJ1-2; 7 bases agree with TRBD1. With V trimmed by 5 bases and J by 8 bases, 14 bases remained unmatched. The CDR3 contains 15 residues. The germline gives CDR1 MNHEY, CDR2 SMNVEV (reference sequence). DNA of the CDR3: TGTGCCAGCAGTAGGACAGGCTTCTTTCAAGGAGGCTACACCTTC. Its translation: CASSRTGFFQGGYTF.

The rearrangement links TRBV5-1 to TRBJ1-4; maybe TRBD1 (6 bases). Trimming removed 1 base from V and 6 bases from J, with 13 bases in between. This CDR3 is 15 amino acids long. The germline gives CDR1 SGHRS, CDR2 YFSETQ. The CDR3 sequence: CASSLPGGMDEKLFF. For the CDR3, the DNA is TGCGCCAGCAGCTTGCCCGGGGGCATGGATGAAAAACTGTTTTTT.

This clonotype was seen only a few times. The gene calls are TRBV11-2 and TRBJ2-2; TRBD2 might be the D (5 bases). The CDR3 is 14 amino acids. The V end was cut by 5 bases, the J end by 6 bases, with 13 bases between. The V gene's germline CDR1 is SGHAT and CDR2 FQNNGV. The CDR3 sequence is CASSPLEVAGELFF. DNA for the CDR3: TGTGCCAGCAGCCCGCTGGAGGTCGCCGGGGAGCTGTTTTTT.

The chain couples TRBV6-5 to TRBJ1-6; maybe TRBD1 (6 bases). Germline V gene sequence: CDR1 MNHEY, CDR2 SVGAGI. CDR3 length equals 17 residues. V was cut by 3 bases and J by 7 bases, with 19 bases left in between. The CDR3 DNA follows: TGTGCCAGCAGTTATGACAGGACGAAGTATGCGAATTCACCCCTCCACTTT. Protein sequence: CASSYDRTKYANSPLHF.